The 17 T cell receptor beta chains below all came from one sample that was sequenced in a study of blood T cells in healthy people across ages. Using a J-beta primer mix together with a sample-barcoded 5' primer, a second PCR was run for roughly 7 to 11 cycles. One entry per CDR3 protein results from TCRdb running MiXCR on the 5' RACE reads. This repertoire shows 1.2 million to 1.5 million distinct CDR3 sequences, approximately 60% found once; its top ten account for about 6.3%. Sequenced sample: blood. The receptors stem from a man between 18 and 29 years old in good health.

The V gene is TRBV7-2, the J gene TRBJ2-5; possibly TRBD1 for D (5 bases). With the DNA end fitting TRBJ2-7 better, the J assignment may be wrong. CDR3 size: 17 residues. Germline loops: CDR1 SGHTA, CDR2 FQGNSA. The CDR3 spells CASSLEGQGPINYEQYF. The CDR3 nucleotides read TGTGCCAGCAGCTTAGAGGGCCAGGGCCCCATTAACTACGAGCAGTACTTC.

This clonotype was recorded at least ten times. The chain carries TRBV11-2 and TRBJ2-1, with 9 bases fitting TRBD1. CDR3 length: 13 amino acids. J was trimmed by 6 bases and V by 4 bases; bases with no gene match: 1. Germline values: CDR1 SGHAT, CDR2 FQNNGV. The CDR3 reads CASSSTGGNEQFF. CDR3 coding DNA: TGTGCCAGCAGCTCGACAGGGGGCAATGAGCAGTTCTTC. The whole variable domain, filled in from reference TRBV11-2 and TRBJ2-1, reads EAGVAQSPRYKIIEKRQSVAFWCNPISGHATLYWYQQILGQGPKLLIQFQNNGVVDDSQLPKDRFSAERLKGVDSTLKIQPAKLEDSAVYLCASSSTGGNEQFFGPGTRLTVL.

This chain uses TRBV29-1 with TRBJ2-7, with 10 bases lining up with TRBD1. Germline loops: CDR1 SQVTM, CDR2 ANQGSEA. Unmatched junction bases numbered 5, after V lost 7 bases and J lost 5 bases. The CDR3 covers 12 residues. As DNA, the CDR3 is TGCAGCGCGGGACAGGGGCCAAACGAGCAGTACTTC. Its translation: CSAGQGPNEQYF.

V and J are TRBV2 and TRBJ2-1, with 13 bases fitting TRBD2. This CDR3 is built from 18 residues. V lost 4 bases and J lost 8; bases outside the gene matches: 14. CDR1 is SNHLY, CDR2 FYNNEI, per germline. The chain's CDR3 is CASSVPQQLAGGVYEQFF. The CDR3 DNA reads TGTGCCAGCAGTGTTCCCCAGCAACTAGCGGGAGGGGTGTATGAGCAGTTCTTC.

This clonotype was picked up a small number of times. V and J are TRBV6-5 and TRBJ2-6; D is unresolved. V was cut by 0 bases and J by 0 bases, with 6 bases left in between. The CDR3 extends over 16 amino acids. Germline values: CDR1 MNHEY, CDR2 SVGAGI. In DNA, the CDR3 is TGTGCCAGCAGTTACTCGATGAACTCTGGGGCCAACGTCCTGACTTTC. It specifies CASSYSMNSGANVLTF.

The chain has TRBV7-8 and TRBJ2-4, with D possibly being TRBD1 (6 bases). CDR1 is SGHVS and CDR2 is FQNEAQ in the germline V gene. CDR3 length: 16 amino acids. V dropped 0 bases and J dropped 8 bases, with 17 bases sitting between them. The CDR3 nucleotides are TGTGCCAGCAGCTTAGCAAGAGGGGGACGGGGTGACATTCAGTACTTC. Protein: CASSLARGGRGDIQYF. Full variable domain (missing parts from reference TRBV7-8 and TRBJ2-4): GAGVSQSPRYKVAKRGQDVALRCDPISGHVSLFWYQQALGQGPEFLTYFQNEAQLDKSGLPSDRFFAERPEGSVSTLKIQRTQQEDSAVYLCASSLARGGRGDIQYFGAGTRLSVL.

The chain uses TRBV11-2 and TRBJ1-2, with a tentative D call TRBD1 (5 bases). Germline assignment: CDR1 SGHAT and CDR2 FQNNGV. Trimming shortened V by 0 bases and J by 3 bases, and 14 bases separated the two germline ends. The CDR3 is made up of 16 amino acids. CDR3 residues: CASSLDPQGFDYGYTF. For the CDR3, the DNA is TGTGCCAGCAGCTTAGATCCCCAGGGCTTTGACTATGGCTACACCTTC. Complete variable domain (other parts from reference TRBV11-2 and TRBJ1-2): EAGVAQSPRYKIIEKRQSVAFWCNPISGHATLYWYQQILGQGPKLLIQFQNNGVVDDSQLPKDRFSAERLKGVDSTLKIQPAKLEDSAVYLCASSLDPQGFDYGYTFGSGTRLTVV.

CDR3 in DNA: TGTGCCATCGGAGCCACACCACGAACCGGGGACAAGGAGACCCAGTACTTC. Its translation: CAIGATPRTGDKETQYF. J is TRBJ2-5 and V is TRBV10-3; the D gene is possibly TRBD1 (6 bases). V shed 8 bases and J shed 5 bases, with 27 bases lying between them. The germline CDR1 and CDR2 sequences are ENHRY and SYGVKD. CDR3 size: 17 residues.

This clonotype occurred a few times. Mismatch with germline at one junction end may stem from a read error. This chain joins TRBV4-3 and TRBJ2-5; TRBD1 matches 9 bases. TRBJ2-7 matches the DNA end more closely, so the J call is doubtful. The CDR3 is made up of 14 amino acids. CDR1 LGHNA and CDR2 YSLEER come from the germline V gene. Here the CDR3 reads CAGSPGTGPNEQYF. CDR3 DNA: TGCGCCGGCAGCCCCGGGACAGGGCCCAACGAGCAGTACTTC.

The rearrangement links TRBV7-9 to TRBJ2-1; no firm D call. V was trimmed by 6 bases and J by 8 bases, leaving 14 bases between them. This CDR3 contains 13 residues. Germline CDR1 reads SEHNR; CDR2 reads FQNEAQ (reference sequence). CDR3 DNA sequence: TGTGCCAGCAGAGGCCCCTTAAGCCATGAGCAGTTCTTC. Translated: CASRGPLSHEQFF.

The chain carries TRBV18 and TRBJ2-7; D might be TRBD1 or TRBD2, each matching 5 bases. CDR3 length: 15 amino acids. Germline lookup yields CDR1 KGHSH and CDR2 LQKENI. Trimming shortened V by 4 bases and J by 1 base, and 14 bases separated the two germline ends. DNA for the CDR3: TGTGCCAGCTCACAGGGACGAGCGGTTTCCTACGAGCAGTACTTC. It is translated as CASSQGRAVSYEQYF.

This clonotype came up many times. The CDR3 DNA reads as TGTGCCATCAGTGAGAACTCCGAGCAGTACTTC. This gives the protein CAISENSEQYF. This chain connects TRBV10-3 to TRBJ2-7; unclear D gene. Germline V lookup: CDR1 ENHRY, CDR2 SYGVKD. The CDR3 spans 11 residues. Trimming removed 2 bases at V and 6 bases at J, with 5 bases between.

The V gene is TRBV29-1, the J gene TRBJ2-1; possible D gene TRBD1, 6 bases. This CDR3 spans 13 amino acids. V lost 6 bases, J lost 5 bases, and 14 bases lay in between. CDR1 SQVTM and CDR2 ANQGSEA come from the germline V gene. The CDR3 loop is CSVGANRDNEQFF. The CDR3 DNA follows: TGCAGCGTGGGAGCCAACAGGGACAATGAGCAGTTCTTC.

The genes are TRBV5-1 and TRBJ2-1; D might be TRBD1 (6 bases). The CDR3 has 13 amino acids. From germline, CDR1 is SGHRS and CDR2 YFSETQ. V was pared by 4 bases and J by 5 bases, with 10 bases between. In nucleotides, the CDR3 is TGCGCCAGCAGCGACAGGCTAGACAATGAGCAGTTCTTC. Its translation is CASSDRLDNEQFF.

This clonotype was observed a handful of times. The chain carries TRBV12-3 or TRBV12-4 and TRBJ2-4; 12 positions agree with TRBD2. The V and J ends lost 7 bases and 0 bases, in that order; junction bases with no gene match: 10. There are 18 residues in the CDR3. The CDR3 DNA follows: TGTGCCAGCACCTCAACTAGCGGGGGGACTCTAGCCAAAAACATTCAGTACTTC. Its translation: CASTSTSGGTLAKNIQYF.

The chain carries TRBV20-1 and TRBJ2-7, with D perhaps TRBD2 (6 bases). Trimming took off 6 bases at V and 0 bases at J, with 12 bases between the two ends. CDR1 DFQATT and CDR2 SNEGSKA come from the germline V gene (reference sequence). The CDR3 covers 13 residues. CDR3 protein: CSAHGGISYEQYF. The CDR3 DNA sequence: TGCAGTGCCCATGGGGGGATCTCCTACGAGCAGTACTTC.

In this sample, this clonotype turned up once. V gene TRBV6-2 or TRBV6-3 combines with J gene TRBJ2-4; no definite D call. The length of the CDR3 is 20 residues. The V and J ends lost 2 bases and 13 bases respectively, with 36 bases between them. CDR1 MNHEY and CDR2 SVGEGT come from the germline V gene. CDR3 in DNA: TGTGCCAGCAGTTACGCCATAAGCCATTCTACAAGCGTCGATTGGTTCGGGCAGTACTTC. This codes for CASSYAISHSTSVDWFGQYF.